These 20 T cell receptor beta chains originate from one sample sequenced in a study of shared clonotypes between healthy human individuals. The naive CD8 subset, CD45RO-negative cells positively selected for CCR7, excluded terminally differentiated effector memory CD45RA+ cells. TCRdb's copy holds only in-frame clones and misses some; the assay was immunoSEQ multiplex PCR. Counted here are some 740,000 clones, about 92% occurring once; the ten biggest clones make up about 24%. Sequenced input: naive CD8+ T cells sorted from blood. These receptors came from a man aged 25 to 45 in good health.

The chain uses TRBV9 and TRBJ1-1; the D gene is possibly TRBD1 (6 bases). Germline CDR1 reads SGDLS; CDR2 reads YYNGEE. Trimming left V 0 bases short and J 1 base short, with 10 bases between. This CDR3 is built from 15 residues. The CDR3 protein is CASSVDGGANTEAFF. CDR3 sequence (DNA): TGTGCCAGCAGCGTAGATGGGGGCGCGAACACTGAAGCTTTCTTT.

The J gene is TRBJ1-1, the V gene TRBV4-1; D uncertain. Germline CDR1 reads MGHRA; CDR2 reads YSYEKL. The CDR3 totals 17 residues. Trimming shortened V by 1 base and J by 2 bases, and 17 bases separated the two germline ends. CDR3 sequence reads: CASSQVLDAGLNTEAFF. CDR3 nucleotide sequence: TGCGCCAGCAGCCAAGTGCTAGATGCGGGTCTAAACACTGAAGCTTTCTTT.

The chain carries TRBV4-2 and TRBJ2-1, with 10 bases fitting TRBD2. The germline V gene has CDR1 LGHNA and CDR2 YNFKEQ. This CDR3 comprises 17 residues. V lost 1 base and J lost 5; bases outside the gene matches: 8. The CDR3 sequence: CASSQGWRTSGHNEQFF. In nucleotides, the CDR3 is TGTGCCAGCAGCCAAGGGTGGAGGACTAGCGGCCACAATGAGCAGTTCTTC.

This clone has more than one count but fewer than ten. This CDR3 is also generated by other DNA sequences in the sample. The chain has TRBV27 and TRBJ2-7; TRBD2 is a possible D gene (6 bases). V gave up 4 bases and J gave up 1 base, with 8 bases separating them. Germline CDR1 reads MNHEY; CDR2 reads SMNVEV (reference sequence). The CDR3 is made up of 13 amino acids. Here the CDR3 reads CASSYRESYEQYF. In DNA form, the CDR3 reads TGTGCCAGCAGTTACCGGGAGTCCTACGAGCAGTACTTC.

The CDR3: CASIQRGDYGYTF. CDR3 nucleotides: TGTGCCAGCATCCAGAGGGGGGACTATGGCTACACCTTC. V usage is TRBV6-1 and J usage is TRBJ1-2, with a tentative D call TRBD1 (6 bases). CDR3 length: 13 residues. Germline CDR1 MNHNS, CDR2 SASEGT. V was trimmed by 7 bases and J by 3 bases, leaving 12 bases between them.

J is TRBJ2-3 and V is TRBV11-2; tentatively, D is TRBD2 (6 bases). Germline CDR1 reads SGHAT; CDR2 reads FQNNGV. Deletions cut 4 bases from V and 3 bases from J, with 23 bases between. The CDR3 runs 18 residues. DNA for the CDR3: TGTGCCAGCAGCTCACGACCATGGGACTTGCCGGGAACAGATACGCAGTATTTT. Translating gives CASSSRPWDLPGTDTQYF.

The rearrangement links TRBV14 to TRBJ2-1; perhaps TRBD2 as D (5 bases). Trimming shortened V by 1 base and J by 0 bases, and 7 bases separated the two germline ends. The V gene's germline CDR1 is SGHDN and CDR2 FVKESK. The length of the CDR3 is 15 residues. CDR3 sequence reads: CASSQGLASYNEQFF. Here the CDR3 DNA reads TGTGCCAGCAGCCAAGGTCTAGCCTCCTACAATGAGCAGTTCTTC.

Only a few counts were recorded for this clone. The CDR3 here is CASSVKPNTGELFF. CDR3 sequence (DNA): TGTGCCAGCAGTGTGAAGCCGAACACCGGGGAGCTGTTTTTT. The chain joins TRBV28 to TRBJ2-2; D remains ambiguous. Germline CDR1 is MDHEN and CDR2 is SYDVKM. The CDR3 contains 14 residues. Trimming shortened V by 5 bases and J by 0 bases, and 7 bases separated the two germline ends.

The V gene is TRBV4-1, the J gene TRBJ2-7, with unresolved D. Germline loops: CDR1 MGHRA, CDR2 YSYEKL. The CDR3 loop spans 11 amino acids. Between the trimmed V and J ends, which lost 6 bases and 1 base, there was a span of 4 bases. In DNA, the CDR3 is TGCGCCAGCAGGGGTTCCTACGAGCAGTACTTC. Its translation: CASRGSYEQYF.

The CDR3 nucleotides read TGCGCCAGCAGCCCCTCGTCTAGCGGGAGAAGACATATGAACACAGATACGCAGTATTTT. Protein sequence: CASSPSSSGRRHMNTDTQYF. The chain combines TRBV5-1 with TRBJ2-3; 10 nucleotides line up with TRBD2. This CDR3 has 20 residues. V lost 4 bases and J lost 2; bases outside the gene matches: 19. Germline V CDR1 and CDR2: SGHRS, YFSETQ.

This sequence joins TRBV5-4 and TRBJ2-1, with 7 bases identical to TRBD1. V was clipped by 4 bases and J by 0 bases; unmatched bases: 7. The CDR3 covers 16 residues. CDR1 and CDR2 (germline): SGHNT, YYREEE (reference sequence). The DNA of the CDR3 is TGTGCCAGCAGCCGACAGGGATCGGGCTCCTACAATGAGCAGTTCTTC. It codes for CASSRQGSGSYNEQFF.

The rearrangement joins TRBV11-2 to TRBJ2-7, with 7 bases that match TRBD1. The germline gives CDR1 SGHAT, CDR2 FQNNGV. The V and J ends lost 5 bases and 1 base, in that order; junction bases with no gene match: 8. The CDR3 spans 15 residues. Here the CDR3 reads CASSHRGDRSYEQYF. The CDR3 DNA reads as TGTGCCAGCAGCCATCGAGGGGACAGATCCTACGAGCAGTACTTC. Together with reference TRBV11-2 and TRBJ2-7, the CDR3 gives the full variable domain: EAGVAQSPRYKIIEKRQSVAFWCNPISGHATLYWYQQILGQGPKLLIQFQNNGVVDDSQLPKDRFSAERLKGVDSTLKIQPAKLEDSAVYLCASSHRGDRSYEQYFGPGTRLTVT.

V is TRBV7-9 and J is TRBJ2-2, with 7 bases identical to TRBD1. Per the germline V gene, CDR1 is SEHNR and CDR2 is FQNEAQ (reference sequence). Trimming cost V 4 bases and J 0 bases; bases outside gene matches: 2. CDR3 length: 15 residues. The CDR3: CASSSGGSNTGELFF. The DNA of the CDR3 is TGTGCCAGCAGCTCAGGGGGTTCGAACACCGGGGAGCTGTTTTTT.

The V gene is TRBV19, the J gene TRBJ2-7; 7 nucleotides align to TRBD2. The length of the CDR3 is 14 residues. Germline assignment: CDR1 LNHDA and CDR2 SQIVND (reference sequence). The J segment lost 2 bases and the V segment lost 5 bases, leaving 6 bases of the junction unmatched. CDR3 nucleotides: TGTGCCAGTAGTGGAGGACTAGGGCCCTACGAGCAGTACTTC. The encoded protein is CASSGGLGPYEQYF. Variable domain in full (rest from reference TRBV19 and TRBJ2-7): DGGITQSPKYLFRKEGQNVTLSCEQNLNHDAMYWYRQDPGQGLRLIYYSQIVNDFQKGDIAEGYSVSREKKESFPLTVTSAQKNPTAFYLCASSGGLGPYEQYFGPGTRLTVT.

The rearrangement links TRBV6-1 to TRBJ2-7, with 10 bases that match TRBD2. Germline V lookup: CDR1 MNHNS, CDR2 SASEGT. The CDR3 is made up of 15 amino acids. V lost 3 bases, J lost 4 bases, and 6 bases stayed unmatched. CDR3 residues: CASSEPSGRGYEQYF. The DNA of the CDR3 is TGTGCCAGCAGTGAGCCCAGCGGGAGGGGGTACGAGCAGTACTTC.

The J gene is TRBJ2-3, the V gene TRBV7-9, with D possibly matching TRBD1 (5 bases). V was pared by 1 base and J by 6 bases, with 23 bases between. Germline CDR1 and CDR2: SEHNR and FQNEAQ (reference sequence). This CDR3 is 18 amino acids long. CDR3 sequence reads: CASSLVPPQVPHGDTQYF. The CDR3 DNA reads as TGTGCCAGCAGCTTAGTCCCACCACAGGTCCCGCACGGGGATACGCAGTATTTT.

V usage is TRBV28 and J usage is TRBJ2-7; possibly TRBD1 for D (6 bases). The V gene's germline CDR1 is MDHEN and CDR2 SYDVKM. Trimming took 6 bases from V and 1 from J, leaving 16 bases between them. This CDR3 is 15 amino acids long. The CDR3 DNA is TGTGCCAGCAGGACCGACAGGAGCCATTCCTACGAGCAGTACTTC. Protein product: CASRTDRSHSYEQYF.

V usage is TRBV5-1 and J usage is TRBJ1-2, with D possibly matching TRBD1 (5 bases). The CDR3 length is 14 residues. The germline gives CDR1 SGHRS, CDR2 YFSETQ. With 3 bases removed from V and 3 bases from J, the gap between germline ends came to 12 bases. The CDR3 spells CASSSQDQYYGYTF. The CDR3 DNA sequence: TGCGCCAGCAGCTCACAGGATCAATACTATGGCTACACCTTC.

The V gene is TRBV19, the J gene TRBJ2-1; 9 nucleotides match TRBD2. With V trimmed by 0 bases and J by 3 bases, 6 bases remained unmatched. This CDR3 comprises 17 residues. Per the germline V gene, CDR1 is LNHDA and CDR2 is SQIVND (reference sequence). CDR3 sequence reads: CASSIDWASGIYNEQFF. The CDR3 coding sequence is TGTGCCAGTAGTATAGATTGGGCTAGCGGGATCTACAATGAGCAGTTCTTC.

The chain couples TRBV5-1 to TRBJ2-6; TRBD1 is a possible D gene (6 bases). V shed 4 bases and J shed 2 bases, with 10 bases lying between them. The CDR3 spans 15 residues. CDR1 is SGHRS and CDR2 is YFSETQ in the germline V gene. As DNA, the CDR3 is TGCGCCAGCAGCGGCAGGGGCGCTGGGGCCAACGTCCTGACTTTC. It encodes CASSGRGAGANVLTF.